The present T cell receptor beta chain was sequenced within a study of blood T cell repertoires in COVID-19. Study-wide context: The study drew acute and convalescent COVID-19 samples from the United States, Italy and Spain. T cells, B-cell-depleted T cells, or PBMCs supplied cDNA or gDNA.

CDR3 length: 16 amino acids. Per the germline V gene, CDR1 is WNHNN and CDR2 is SYGVQD (reference sequence). V lost 6 bases to trimming and J lost 4 bases; unmatched junction nucleotides: 6. Original handling: From reference gene primer amplification, estimates of nucleated cell counts were derived. TCRdb's copy holds only in-frame clones and misses some; the assay was immunoSEQ multiplex PCR. From that table come the V and J calls and clone size; the DNA was used to work out D and trimming. Here the sample spans several thousand clones, roughly 80% being singletons. The genes are TRBV10-1 and TRBJ2-3; 14 bases match TRBD2. The TCR sequence derives from a human donor in a cohort sampled during active COVID-19. The sequencing sample was made of peripheral blood. The CDR3 nucleotides read TGCGCCAGCAGCGAGGGACTAGCGGGGGTGGCAGATACGCAGTATTTT. It translates to CASSEGLAGVADTQYF.